This TCR beta chain was sequenced during a study of OX40 agonist ivuxolimab in advanced cancers. Libraries were prepared by immunoSEQ multiplex PCR; TCRdb keeps only in-frame clonotypes and omits some of them. The table lists around 12,000 clones, 85% to 90% of them singletons, with around 48% in the top ten. Study-wide results and limits: CD4+ and CD8+ blood T cells expanded clonally by week 6 at 0.1 to 3.0 mg/kg.

Remarks on this clone: Antigen specificity is unknown.

The CDR3 contains 16 residues. V lost 1 base and J lost 3, with 13 bases in between. Germline lookup yields CDR1 LNHDA and CDR2 SQIVND (reference sequence). This specimen was CD4+ or CD8+ T cells sorted from blood, taken in a trial of the OX40 agonist ivuxolimab. This rearrangement joins TRBV19 to TRBJ2-1; no reliable D call. This clonotype was obtained from an adult with an advanced solid tumor such as melanoma, head and neck, liver or kidney cancer. The CDR3 reads CASSIALWTVYNEQFF. The CDR3 nucleotides read TGTGCCAGTAGTATAGCCCTTTGGACGGTCTACAATGAGCAGTTCTTC.